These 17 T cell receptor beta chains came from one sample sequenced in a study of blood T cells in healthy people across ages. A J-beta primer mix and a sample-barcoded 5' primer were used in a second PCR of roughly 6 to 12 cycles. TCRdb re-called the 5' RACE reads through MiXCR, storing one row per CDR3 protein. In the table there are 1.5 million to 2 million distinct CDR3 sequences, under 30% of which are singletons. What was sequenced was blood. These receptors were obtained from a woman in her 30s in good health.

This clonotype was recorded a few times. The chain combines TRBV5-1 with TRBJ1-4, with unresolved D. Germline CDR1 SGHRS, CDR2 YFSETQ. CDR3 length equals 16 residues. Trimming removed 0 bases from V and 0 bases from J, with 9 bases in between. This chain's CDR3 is CASSLAPTSTNEKLFF. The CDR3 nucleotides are TGCGCCAGCAGCTTGGCGCCAACTTCAACTAATGAAAAACTGTTTTTT.

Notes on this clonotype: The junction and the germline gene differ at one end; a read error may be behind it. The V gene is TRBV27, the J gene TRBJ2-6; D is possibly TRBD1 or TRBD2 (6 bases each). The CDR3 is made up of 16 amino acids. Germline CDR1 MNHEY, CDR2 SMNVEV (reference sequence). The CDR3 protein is CASSTTGALGANVPTF. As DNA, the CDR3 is TGTGCCAGCAGCACCACGGGGGCGCTAGGGGCCAACGTCCCGACTTTC. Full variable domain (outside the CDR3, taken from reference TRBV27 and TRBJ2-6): EAQVTQNPRYLITVTGKKLTVTCSQNMNHEYMSWYRQDPGLGLRQIYYSMNVEVTDKGDVPEGYKVSRKEKRNFPLILESPSPNQTSLYFCASSTTGALGANVPTFGAGSRLTVL.

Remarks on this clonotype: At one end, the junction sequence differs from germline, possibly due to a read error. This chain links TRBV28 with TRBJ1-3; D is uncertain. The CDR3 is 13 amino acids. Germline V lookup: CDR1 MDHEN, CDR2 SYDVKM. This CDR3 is CASSSGSGSTIYF. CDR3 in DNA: TGTGCCAGCAGTTCCGGTTCTGGAAGCACCATATATTTT. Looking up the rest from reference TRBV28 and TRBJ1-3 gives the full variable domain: DVKVTQSSRYLVKRTGEKVFLECVQDMDHENMFWYRQDPGLGLRLIYFSYDVKMKEKGDIPEGYSVSREKKERFSLILESASTNQTSMYLCASSSGSGSTIYFGEGSWLTVV.

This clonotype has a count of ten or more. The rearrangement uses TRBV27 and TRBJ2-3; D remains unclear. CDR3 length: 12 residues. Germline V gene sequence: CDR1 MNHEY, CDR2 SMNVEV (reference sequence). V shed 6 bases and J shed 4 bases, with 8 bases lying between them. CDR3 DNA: TGTGCCAGCAGAACGGACGCAGATACGCAGTATTTT. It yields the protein CASRTDADTQYF.

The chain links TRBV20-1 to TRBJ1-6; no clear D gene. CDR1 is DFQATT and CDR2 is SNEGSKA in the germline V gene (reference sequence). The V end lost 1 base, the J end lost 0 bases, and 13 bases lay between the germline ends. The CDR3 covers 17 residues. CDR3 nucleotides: TGCAGTGCTAGAGTAGGCAGCCGAAGCTCCTATAATTCACCCCTCCACTTT. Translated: CSARVGSRSSYNSPLHF.

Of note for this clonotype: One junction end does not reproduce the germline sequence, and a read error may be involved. The CDR3 DNA sequence: TGTGCCGGCAGAGCCCGGACAGGCCATAATTCACCCCTCCACTTT. This sequence encodes CAGRARTGHNSPLHF. V and J are TRBV28 and TRBJ1-6; 7 nucleotides line up with TRBD1. The CDR3 extends over 15 amino acids. Per germline, CDR1 MDHEN and CDR2 SYDVKM.

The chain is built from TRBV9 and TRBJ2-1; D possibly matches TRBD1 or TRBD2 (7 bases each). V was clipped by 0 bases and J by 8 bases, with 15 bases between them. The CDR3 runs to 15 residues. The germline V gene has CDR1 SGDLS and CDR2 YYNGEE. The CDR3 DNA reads TGTGCCAGCAGCGTAGGCAGGGGGGGTTCCGATGAGCAGTTCTTC. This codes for CASSVGRGGSDEQFF. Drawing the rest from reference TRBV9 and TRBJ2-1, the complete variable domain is DSGVTQTPKHLITATGQRVTLRCSPRSGDLSVYWYQQSLDQGLQFLIQYYNGEERAKGNILERFSAQQFPDLHSELNLSSLELGDSALYFCASSVGRGGSDEQFFGPGTRLTVL.

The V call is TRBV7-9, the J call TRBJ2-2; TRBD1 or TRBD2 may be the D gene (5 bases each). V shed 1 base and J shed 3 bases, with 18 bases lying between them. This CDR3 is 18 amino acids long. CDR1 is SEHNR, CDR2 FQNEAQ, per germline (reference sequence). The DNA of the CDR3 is TGTGCCAGCAGCTTAGATCTCAGGGACGGTTCAGACACCGGGGAGCTGTTTTTT. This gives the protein CASSLDLRDGSDTGELFF. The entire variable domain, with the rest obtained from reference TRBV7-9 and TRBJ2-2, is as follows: DTGVSQNPRHKITKRGQNVTFRCDPISEHNRLYWYRQTLGQGPEFLTYFQNEAQLEKSRLLSDRFSAERPKGSFSTLEIQRTEQGDSAMYLCASSLDLRDGSDTGELFFGEGSRLTVL.

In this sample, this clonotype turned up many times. The DNA of the CDR3 is TGTGCCAGCAGCCCCCCCGGGACAGGGGAAGATACGCAGTATTTT. It encodes CASSPPGTGEDTQYF. The rearrangement uses TRBV7-9 and TRBJ2-3, with 10 nucleotides matching TRBD1. Unmatched junction bases numbered 7, after V lost 5 bases and J lost 5 bases. The CDR3 contains 15 residues. Germline CDR1 is SEHNR and CDR2 is FQNEAQ (reference sequence).

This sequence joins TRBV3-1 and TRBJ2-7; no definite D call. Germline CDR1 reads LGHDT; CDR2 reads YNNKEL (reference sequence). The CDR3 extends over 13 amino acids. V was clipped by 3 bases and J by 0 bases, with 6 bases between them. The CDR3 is CASSHYGSYEQYF. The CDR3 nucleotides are TGTGCCAGCAGCCATTACGGCTCCTACGAGCAGTACTTC.

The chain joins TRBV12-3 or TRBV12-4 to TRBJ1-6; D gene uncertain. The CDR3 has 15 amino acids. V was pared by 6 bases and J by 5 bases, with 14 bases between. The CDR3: CASSWGAQNNSPLHF. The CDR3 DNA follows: TGTGCCAGCAGCTGGGGTGCTCAAAATAATTCACCCCTCCACTTT.

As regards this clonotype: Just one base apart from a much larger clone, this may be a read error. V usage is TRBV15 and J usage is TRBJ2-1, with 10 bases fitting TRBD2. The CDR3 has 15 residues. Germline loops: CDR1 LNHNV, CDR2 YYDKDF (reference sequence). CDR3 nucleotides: TGTGTCACCAGCACCCCTAGCGGGAGAAACTATGAGCAGTTCTTC. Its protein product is CVTSTPSGRNYEQFF.

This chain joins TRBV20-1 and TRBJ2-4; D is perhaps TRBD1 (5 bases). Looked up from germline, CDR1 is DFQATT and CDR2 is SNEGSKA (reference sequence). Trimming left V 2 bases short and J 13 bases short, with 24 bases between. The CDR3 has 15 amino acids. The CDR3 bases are TGCAGTGCTAGATCTTTAGGGGCGCGGTACAATGAGCAGTACTTC. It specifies CSARSLGARYNEQYF.

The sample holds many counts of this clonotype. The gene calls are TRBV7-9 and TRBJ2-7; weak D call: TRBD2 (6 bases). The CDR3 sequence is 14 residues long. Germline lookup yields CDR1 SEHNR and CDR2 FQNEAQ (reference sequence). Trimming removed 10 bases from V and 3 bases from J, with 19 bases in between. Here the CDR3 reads CAITSGGVYYEQYF. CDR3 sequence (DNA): TGTGCCATCACCTCAGGAGGGGTCTACTACGAGCAGTACTTC.

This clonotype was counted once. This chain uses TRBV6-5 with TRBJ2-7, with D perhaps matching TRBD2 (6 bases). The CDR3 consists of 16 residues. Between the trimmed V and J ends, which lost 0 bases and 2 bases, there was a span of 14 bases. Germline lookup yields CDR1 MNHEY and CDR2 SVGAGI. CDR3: CASSYSGGGRTYEQYF. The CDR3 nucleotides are TGTGCCAGCAGTTACTCCGGGGGAGGTAGGACCTACGAGCAGTACTTC.

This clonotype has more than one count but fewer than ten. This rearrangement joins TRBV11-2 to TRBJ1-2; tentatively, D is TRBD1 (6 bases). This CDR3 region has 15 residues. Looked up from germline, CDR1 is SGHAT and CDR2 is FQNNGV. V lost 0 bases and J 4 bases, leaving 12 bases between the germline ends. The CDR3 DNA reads TGTGCCAGCAGCTTAGAAGGGACAAAGTCCTATGGCTACACCTTC. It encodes CASSLEGTKSYGYTF.

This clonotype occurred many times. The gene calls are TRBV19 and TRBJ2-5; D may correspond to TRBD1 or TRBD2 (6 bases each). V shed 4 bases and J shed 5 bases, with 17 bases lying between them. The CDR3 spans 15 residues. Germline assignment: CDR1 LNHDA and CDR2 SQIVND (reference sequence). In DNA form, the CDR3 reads TGTGCCAGTAGTAGGCGGCTACTAGGGGGGGAGACCCAGTACTTC. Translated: CASSRRLLGGETQYF.